Listed below are T cell receptor beta chains from one sample, sequenced in a study of tumor-infiltrating lymphocytes in primary liver carcinoma. TCRdb reprocessed the multiplex PCR reads with MiXCR, giving one entry per CDR3 protein. The sample includes approximately 110,000 distinct CDR3 sequences, around 80% of them seen just once. Sequenced material: liver tumor tissue from sampling region 3. Source of these receptors: a man between 35 and 55 years old with primary liver carcinoma and hepatitis B virus infection. CDR3s include the opening cysteine and the closing phenylalanine or tryptophan. A D gene is named only where the DNA matches it firmly. The size entry is marked missing in some rows and otherwise reads once, few, many or a size class.

>TRBJ2-1|TRBV5-1|.|.
CASSLHTAVSSYNEQFF
TGCGCCAGCAGCTTGCATACAGCCGTGAGCTCCTACAATGAGCAGTTCTTC
>TRBJ2-7|TRBV6-2/TRBV6-3|.|.
CASGEGGGTSYEQNF
TGTGCCAGCGGGGAAGGGGGCGGGACCTCCTACGAGCAAAACTTC
>TRBJ2-7|TRBV29-1|.|once
CSVARGQWGSYEQYF
TGCAGCGTCGCACGCGGACAGTGGGGCAGCTACGAGCAGTATTTC
>TRBJ2-7|TRBV7-9|TRBD1|.
CASSHRDRNNEQYF
TGTGCCAGTAGCCACCGGGACAGAAACAACGAGCAGTACTTC
>TRBJ2-1|TRBV11-2|TRBD1|.
CISNFTGVNEQFF
TGTATCAGCAACTTCACAGGGGTCAATGAGCAGTTCTTC
>TRBJ2-5|TRBV25-1|.|.
CACSLNSETQYF
TGTGCGTGCAGTCTAAACTCAGAGACCCAGTATTTC
>TRBJ2-2|TRBV6-5|TRBD2|.
CASSNGGTAFRELFF
TGTGCCAGCAGTAACGGGGGGACTGCGTTTAGGGAGCTGTTTTTT
>TRBJ1-5|TRBV11-3|.|once
CASSLHRGVTHPQHF
TGTGCCAGCAGCTTACATCGGGGGGTGACTCATCCCCAGCATTTT
>TRBJ2-1|TRBV29-1|.|.
CSHRTSGEYNEQFF
TGCAGTCACCGTACCAGCGGAGAATACAATGAGCAGTTCTTC
>TRBJ2-1|TRBV6-1|.|few
CASSEGAGDEQFF
TGTGCCAGTAGTGAAGGGGCAGGCGATGAGCAGTTCTTC
>TRBJ2-1|TRBV28|.|.
CASGLMGNEQFF
TGTGCCAGTGGACTTATGGGCAATGAGCAGTTCTTC
>TRBJ2-1|TRBV6-1|.|.
CASIVTGVLNEQFF
TGTGCCAGCATCGTAACAGGAGTACTTAATGAGCAGTTCTTC
>TRBJ1-1|TRBV28|.|.
CASRITRDEAFF
TGTGCCAGCAGGATCACAAGGGACGAAGCTTTCTTT
>TRBJ2-5|TRBV12-3/TRBV12-4|.|.
CVSSYNREQETQYF
TGTGTCAGCAGTTACAACAGGGAACAAGAGACCCAGTACTTC
>TRBJ1-3|TRBV10-3|.|.
CASAGDSSSGNTIYF
TGTGCCAGTGCAGGGGACTCGAGCTCTGGAAACACCATATATTTT